The rows below give T cell receptor beta chains drawn from one sample of a study of Ad26.COV2.S vaccination and SARS-CoV-2 variants. Produced via immunoSEQ multiplex PCR; TCRdb's table is partial and in-frame only. The sample contains approximately 500,000 clones, 87% of which appear only once. The sequencing here drew on peripheral blood, taken in a trial of Ad26.COV2.S vaccine versus placebo. The origin of the receptors is a person between 18 and 65 years old who received the Ad26.COV2.S COVID-19 vaccine or a placebo. CDR3s include the opening cysteine and the closing phenylalanine or tryptophan. D genes are given only for firm matches. Clone size is shown for a subset of rows, as once, few, many or a class of expanded clone.

>TRBV6-5|NA|NA|TRBJ1-2
TGTGCCAGCAGTAGGGGCAGGAAACATGGCTACACCTTC
CASSRGRKHGYTF
>TRBV7-9|NA|TRBD1|TRBJ1-2
TGTGCCAGCAGGATAGGACAGGCCCAAGGCTACACCTTC
CASRIGQAQGYTF
>TRBV5-3|NA|NA|TRBJ1-4
TGTGCCAGAAGCACCTCCGCAGGAGCAGCAACTAATGAAAAACTGTTTTTT
CARSTSAGAATNEKLFF
>TRBV6-2/TRBV6-3|few|NA|TRBJ2-7
TGTGCCAGCAGTTTTAGTGGGTGGTCGGACGAGCAGTACTTC
CASSFSGWSDEQYF
>TRBV6-1|NA|NA|TRBJ2-3
TGTGCCAGCAGTGAATCCCGGGATACGCAGTATTTT
CASSESRDTQYF
>TRBV12-2|NA|NA|TRBJ2-1
TGTGCAAGTCGCTCGCTAGCGGACTCCTACAATGAGCAGTTCTTC
CASRSLADSYNEQFF
>TRBV5-1|NA|TRBD2|TRBJ2-3
TGCGCCAGCAGCTTAGCGGGAGATAGGACAGATACGCAGTATTTT
CASSLAGDRTDTQYF
>TRBV6-5|NA|TRBD1|TRBJ2-7
TGTGCCAGCAGTAACCGACAGGGTGGGTACGAGCAGTACTTC
CASSNRQGGYEQYF
>TRBV9|NA|NA|TRBJ2-2
TGTGCCAGCAGCGCCCGCCAAGGGAACGGGGAGCTGTTTTTT
CASSARQGNGELFF
>TRBV27|NA|TRBD1|TRBJ1-4
TGTGCCAGCAGCGTTGGACAGGCGTCGACTGAAAAACTGTTTTTT
CASSVGQASTEKLFF
>TRBV10-3|NA|NA|TRBJ1-2
TGTGCCATCAGTGATAAAGTCGGGGTAAACTATGGCTACACCTTC
CAISDKVGVNYGYTF
>TRBV14|NA|NA|TRBJ2-2
TGTGCCAGCAGCCAAGAGAGGACCCCTTCGGGGGAGCTGTTTTTT
CASSQERTPSGELFF
>TRBV19|NA|TRBD1|TRBJ1-5
TGTGCCAGTAGTATGAGGGACAGGGTCAATCAGCCCCAGCATTTT
CASSMRDRVNQPQHF
>TRBV29-1|NA|NA|TRBJ1-1
TGCAGCGTTGCTCGAGGTTACACTGAAGCTTTCTTT
CSVARGYTEAFF
>TRBV5-6|NA|NA|TRBJ1-2
TGTGCCAGCAGCCGTCCCGGGACCGTAAACTATGGCTACACCTTC
CASSRPGTVNYGYTF
>TRBV20-1|NA|TRBD1|TRBJ2-7
TGCAGTGCTAGTAAGGGACAGGGATACGAGCAGTACTTC
CSASKGQGYEQYF
>TRBV5-1|few|NA|TRBJ2-1
TGCGCCAGCAGCTTCCCGCAAAGGACTCTTTCCTACAATGAGCAGTTCTTC
CASSFPQRTLSYNEQFF
>TRBV2|NA|NA|TRBJ1-1
TGTGCCAGCAGTGATGGGGTAAACACTGAAGCTTTCTTT
CASSDGVNTEAFF
>TRBV12-3/TRBV12-4|NA|NA|TRBJ1-2
TGTGCCAGCAGCCAACAGGAGGGCTATGGCTACACCTTC
CASSQQEGYGYTF
>TRBV11-2|NA|TRBD1|TRBJ2-7
TGTGCCAGCAGCGCAGGGGGTTACGAGCAGTACTTC
CASSAGGYEQYF